This TCR beta chain stems from a study of blood T cell repertoires in COVID-19 (dated by TCRdb to the early 2020s). About the full investigation: The collaborator samples originated in the United States, Italy and Spain and spanned the acute and convalescent phases of COVID-19. The material from the prospective study consisted of cDNA or gDNA derived from T cells, B-cell-depleted T cells, or PBMCs. The dataset comprised deeply sampled blood TCRbeta repertoires from subjects exposed to, actively infected with, or recovered from COVID-19. The repertoires were released in a freely available public database intended as a resource for research on the immune response to SARS-CoV-2. The samples were drawn from the first 160 participants of the ongoing ImmuneRACE study and from some 1,300 subjects provided by 6 global collaborators. The sample metadata nearly always contained a de-identified subject ID, COVID-19 status, age in years and sex. Where HLA class I and class II types were available, the types were taken from metadata supplied by the sample provider, not from assay-based typing. Broad study findings and their caveats: The quantity of clinical and demographic metadata differed by source and by participant and was supplied without curation.

The collaborating institutions used their own protocols to collect whole blood in K2EDTA tubes. For TCRbeta analysis, collaborator samples were shipped as frozen whole blood, as isolated PBMCs, or as DNA extracted from either sample type. Details on this clone: Its specific antigen is unknown. Base qualities were left out, and no much larger clone turns up one base away.

Based on the germline V gene, the CDR1 and CDR2 sequences are SGHDT and YYEEEE. The CDR3 holds 13 amino acids from the cysteine to the phenylalanine. The retained sequence is limited to the CDR3, 39 bases, with the frame set at the first base. Cut back by 2 bases and 2 bases, the V and J ends lie 7 bases apart. TCRbeta CDR3 regions were amplified from genomic DNA using the immunoSEQ Assay, a bias-controlled multiplex PCR. In the original analysis: The number of nucleated cells in each sample was estimated from the amplification of reference gene primers within the assay. Sequence reads were collapsed and filtered to measure the absolute abundance of every unique TCRbeta CDR3 rearrangement. For each sample, productive Simpson clonality was calculated as the square root of Simpson's diversity index over productive rearrangements. Not all clones reach the TCRdb copy of this immuneACCESS table, which keeps in-frame sequences only. Checked studies attribute under half of the gap to unresolved V genes and leave the rest unexplained. V and J calls and clone size are given by that table; D and trimming were obtained from the DNA. The sample table lists hundreds of thousands of clones, about 86% of them with a count of one. Around 1.4% of the sample goes to the ten largest clones.

Material for sequencing was peripheral blood. This clonotype originated in a man aged 80 or over with acute or convalescent COVID-19. In this chain, TRBV5-6 is recombined with TRBJ1-2; no D gene call is confident. The base sequence is TGTGCCAGCAGCTTAAGGGAGAACTATGGCTACACCTTC. The translation is CASSLRENYGYTF.